The 18 T cell receptor beta chains presented below share a single source sample, sequenced in a study of CD8+ T cells in alopecia areata. Treatment defined: oral pan-JAK inhibitor, 5-10 mg twice daily. Following RNA extraction, reverse transcription yielded cDNA that acted as the sequencing template. Clones were read by immunoSEQ multiplex PCR, and TCRdb kept only the in-frame ones, dropping some. Of a few hundred thousand clones in the sample, around two fifths are singletons; the top ten hold 2% to 3%. The sequences come from CD4+ T cells sorted from blood, collected at approximately week 36, from a patient treated with tofacitinib. The receptors originated from a human donor with alopecia areata.

This chain's CDR3 is CASSDGPGPYEQYF. CDR3 nucleotide sequence: TGTGCCAGCAGCGACGGACCGGGCCCCTACGAGCAGTACTTC. V usage is TRBV5-4 and J usage is TRBJ2-7; D gene ambiguous. The CDR3 loop spans 14 amino acids. CDR1 is SGHNT and CDR2 is YYREEE in the germline V gene (reference sequence). Trimming left V 4 bases short and J 2 bases short, with 13 bases between.

The sample holds many counts of this clone. The V and J genes are TRBV28 and TRBJ1-2; D remains ambiguous. This CDR3 spans 15 amino acids. Trimming took off 1 base at V and 4 bases at J, with 13 bases between the two ends. Germline V gene data show CDR1 as MDHEN and CDR2 as SYDVKM. The CDR3 DNA reads as TGTGCCAGCAGTTTATCTCCTCGCGACGGCTATGGCTACACCTTC. This translates into CASSLSPRDGYGYTF.

Only a few counts were recorded for this clone. The rearrangement uses TRBV15 and TRBJ2-7; D remains unclear. This CDR3 has 13 residues. The ends were cut back, 2 bases at V and 6 bases at J, with 11 bases in the middle. Germline V gives CDR1 LNHNV, CDR2 YYDKDF (reference sequence). CDR3 nucleotide sequence: TGTGCCACCAGCAGACCCCCCGGGTTCGAGCAGTACTTC. Translating it yields CATSRPPGFEQYF.

This clone has a handful of counts. The V gene is TRBV4-3, the J gene TRBJ2-5, with 9 nucleotides matching TRBD2. Trimming at V came to 1 base and at J to 5 bases, leaving 14 bases not matched to a gene. This CDR3 comprises 18 residues. Germline CDR1 and CDR2: LGHNA and YSLEER. As DNA, the CDR3 is TGCGCCAGCAGCCAAGCCATGGCTGGCGGGAGGGCCAGGGAGACCCAGTACTTC. Translating gives CASSQAMAGGRARETQYF.

The chain employs TRBV5-1 and TRBJ2-7; TRBD1 is a possible D gene (5 bases). Germline-derived CDR1 and CDR2 are SGHRS and YFSETQ. This CDR3 has 13 amino acids. V lost 0 bases, J lost 7 bases, and 11 bases lay in between. The CDR3 region has the DNA TGCGCCAGCAGCTTGGAGGGGTCCTGGGAGCAGTACTTC. Protein product: CASSLEGSWEQYF.

The chain joins TRBV29-1 to TRBJ2-4; 10 positions agree with TRBD1. Germline V gene sequence: CDR1 SQVTM, CDR2 ANQGSEA. V lost 7 bases and J lost 7; bases outside the gene matches: 4. The CDR3 sequence is 12 residues long. CDR3 nucleotides: TGCAGCGCAGGACAGGGGGAGAACATTCAGTACTTC. This encodes CSAGQGENIQYF.

This clone has only a few counts. This specimen includes other DNA sequences encoding the same CDR3. The CDR3 DNA follows: TGTGCCAGCAGCCTCCATCGGAACACCGGGGAGCTGTTTTTT. It codes for CASSLHRNTGELFF. The V gene is TRBV7-2, the J gene TRBJ2-2; D gene ambiguous. Looked up from germline, CDR1 is SGHTA and CDR2 is FQGNSA. This CDR3 region has 14 residues. V lost 5 bases, J lost 1 base, and 8 bases lay in between.

The V call is TRBV28, the J call TRBJ2-2; D possibly uses TRBD1 or TRBD2 (5 bases each). CDR1 MDHEN and CDR2 SYDVKM come from the germline V gene. The V end was cut by 2 bases, the J end by 1 base, with 14 bases between. This CDR3 contains 17 residues. Here the CDR3 DNA reads TGTGCCAGCAGTTTACTCCTCCGGGGCGTGAACACCGGGGAGCTGTTTTTT. This codes for CASSLLLRGVNTGELFF.

This chain connects TRBV11-2 to TRBJ2-2; D may be TRBD1 or TRBD2 (5 bases each). This CDR3 contains 16 residues. V was shortened by 2 bases and J by 2 bases, with 12 bases between the two germline ends. Germline CDR1 SGHAT, CDR2 FQNNGV. CDR3 DNA sequence: TGTGCCAGCAGCTTATCGGGACGTATTAACACCGGGGAGCTGTTTTTT. It is translated as CASSLSGRINTGELFF.

This clone has just a few counts. This rearrangement joins TRBV28 to TRBJ1-4, with D unclear. The V end lost 4 bases, the J end lost 8 bases, and 20 bases lay between the germline ends. Looked up from germline, CDR1 is MDHEN and CDR2 is SYDVKM. CDR3 length equals 16 residues. The CDR3 sequence is CASSWNLGRSEEKLFF. The CDR3 bases are TGTGCCAGCAGTTGGAATTTGGGAAGGAGCGAAGAAAAACTGTTTTTT.

The count of this clone is one. The gene calls are TRBV30 and TRBJ1-2; 8 nucleotides line up with TRBD1. The CDR3 is 13 residues long. After removal of 0 bases from V and 5 bases from J, the junction contained 2 bases not matched to a gene. The germline V gene encodes CDR1 GTSNPN and CDR2 SVGIG (reference sequence). The CDR3 reads CAWSVQGGYGYTF. DNA for the CDR3: TGTGCCTGGAGTGTACAGGGGGGATATGGCTACACCTTC.

This clone showed up just a few times. The chain combines TRBV6-6 with TRBJ2-7; D gene uncertain. V was shortened by 5 bases and J by 4 bases, with 15 bases between the two germline ends. Germline V gene lookup returns CDR1 MNHNY and CDR2 SVGAGI (reference sequence). The CDR3 totals 14 residues. Written as DNA, the CDR3 is TGTGCCAGCAGTAACCCGGCCTCGACTTACGAGCAGTACTTC. This gives the protein CASSNPASTYEQYF.

This clone was seen a few times. The V gene is TRBV6-5, the J gene TRBJ2-5; no clear D. This CDR3 region has 12 residues. In germline, CDR1 is MNHEY, CDR2 SVGAGI. Trimming pared 4 bases from V and 5 bases from J, leaving 8 bases between. In nucleotides, the CDR3 is TGTGCCAGCAGTTCCCGTGTGGAGACCCAGTACTTC. Translation: CASSSRVETQYF.

V is TRBV27 and J is TRBJ1-3; the D gene is possibly TRBD1 (6 bases). The CDR3 spans 15 residues. The V gene lost 2 bases and the J gene lost 2 bases, with 10 bases spanning the gap. Germline assignment: CDR1 MNHEY and CDR2 SMNVEV (reference sequence). CDR3: CASSLNRDTGNTIYF. CDR3 sequence (DNA): TGTGCCAGCAGTTTAAACAGGGACACTGGAAACACCATATATTTT.

The chain links TRBV7-9 to TRBJ1-4, with TRBD1 matching 7 bases. The CDR3 is made up of 14 amino acids. V shed 5 bases and J 10 bases; nucleotides not matched to a gene: 10. Germline V gene sequence: CDR1 SEHNR, CDR2 FQNEAQ (reference sequence). The CDR3 nucleotides are TGTGCCAGCAGCCCCCGGGACAGATCCGGAAAACTGTTTTTT. Translating gives CASSPRDRSGKLFF.

This clone was found a few times. The V and J genes are TRBV7-2 and TRBJ1-5; a possible D gene is TRBD1 (5 bases). The germline gives CDR1 SGHTA, CDR2 FQGNSA. The V end was cut by 3 bases, the J end by 3 bases, with 12 bases between. The CDR3 totals 15 residues. The CDR3 loop is CASSLGDGLNQPQHF. CDR3 coding DNA: TGTGCCAGCAGCTTGGGGGACGGACTCAATCAGCCCCAGCATTTT.

The gene calls are TRBV15 and TRBJ2-7, with D maybe TRBD2 (6 bases). V was trimmed by 1 base and J by 1 base, leaving 14 bases between them. Germline assignment: CDR1 LNHNV and CDR2 YYDKDF (reference sequence). CDR3 length: 16 residues. The CDR3 DNA sequence: TGTGCCACCAGCAGAGTGCAGGGACTTCTTTCCTACGAGCAGTACTTC. Its protein is CATSRVQGLLSYEQYF.

The rearrangement links TRBV19 to TRBJ2-7; possibly TRBD1 for D (6 bases). CDR1 and CDR2 from the germline V gene are LNHDA and SQIVND (reference sequence). The V gene lost 4 bases and the J gene lost 0 bases, with 10 bases spanning the gap. CDR3 length: 14 residues. Here the CDR3 reads CASSTDRSSYEQYF. The CDR3 region has the DNA TGTGCCAGTAGTACGGACAGAAGCTCCTACGAGCAGTACTTC.